The present entry profiles one T cell receptor (beta chain) with its context. Its antigen is not known. Per sorted-subset replicate PCR, input was approximately 0.2 ug DNA, representing tens of thousands of T cell genomes. Assay used: immunoSEQ multiplex PCR; TCRdb lists only in-frame clones, some missing. In the table there are roughly 1,000,000 clones, 78% of which are singletons. The source of the sample is a study of shared clonotypes between healthy human individuals. Study-level points and caveats: Sampling covered nothing but blood. Tissue TCR repertoires likely differ from those found in blood. Sharing across four donors was highest in naive CD4 (roughly 5%) and lowest in memory CD8 (0.4%). Clonotypes not shared had lower generation probabilities than those common to all four donors.

The V and J ends lost 4 bases and 7 bases, in that order; junction bases with no gene match: 9. Germline V gene lookup returns CDR1 SGHRS and CDR2 YFSETQ. This CDR3 comprises 15 residues. The V and J genes are TRBV5-1 and TRBJ2-1; 9 bases are a match to TRBD2. The material sequenced was memory CD4+ T cells from PBMCs. Sample subset: CD45RA-negative fraction. This sequence originates from a man between 18 and 29 years old in good health. Some clones in this sample may be carry-over from other donors' samples. The CDR3 coding sequence is TGCGCCAGCAGCGGGGATAGCGGGAGAAATAATGAGCAGTTCTTC. The encoded protein is CASSGDSGRNNEQFF.